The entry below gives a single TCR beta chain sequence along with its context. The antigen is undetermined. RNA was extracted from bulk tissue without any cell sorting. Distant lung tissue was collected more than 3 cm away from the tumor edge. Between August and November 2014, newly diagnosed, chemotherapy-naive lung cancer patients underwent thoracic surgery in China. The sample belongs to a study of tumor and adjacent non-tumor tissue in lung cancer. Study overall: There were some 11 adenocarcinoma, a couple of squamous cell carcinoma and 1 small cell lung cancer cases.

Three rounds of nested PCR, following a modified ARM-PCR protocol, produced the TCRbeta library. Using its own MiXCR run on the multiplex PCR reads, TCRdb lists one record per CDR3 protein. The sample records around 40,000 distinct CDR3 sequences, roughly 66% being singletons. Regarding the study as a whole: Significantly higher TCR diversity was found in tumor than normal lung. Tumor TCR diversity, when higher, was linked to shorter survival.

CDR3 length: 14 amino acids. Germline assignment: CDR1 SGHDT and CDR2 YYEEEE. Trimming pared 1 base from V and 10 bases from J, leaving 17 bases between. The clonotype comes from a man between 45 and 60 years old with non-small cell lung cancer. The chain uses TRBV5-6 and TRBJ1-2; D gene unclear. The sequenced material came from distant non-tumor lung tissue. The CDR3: CASSLTLIENDYTF. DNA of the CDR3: TGTGCCAGCAGCTTGACGCTCATAGAGAATGACTACACCTTC.